This paragraph reports one T cell receptor (beta chain). The target antigen is unknown. This sample was taken from a study of OX40 agonist ivuxolimab in advanced cancers. Background on the study: Cancers in dose escalation were hepatocellular, melanoma, renal cell and head and neck. Findings and caveats of the study: Clonal expansion among partial responders at 0.1-3.0 mg/kg ranked near the lowest.

The germline V gene encodes CDR1 SGHRS and CDR2 YFSETQ. V shed 4 bases, J shed 6 bases, and the junction held 11 bases outside the gene matches. The CDR3 sequence is 16 residues long. Profiled with immunoSEQ multiplex PCR; TCRdb holds only in-frame clones, not every one. The sample lists some 90,000 clones; around 91% were seen once. The sequences come from CD4+ or CD8+ T cells sorted from blood, collected in a trial of the OX40 agonist ivuxolimab. V is TRBV5-1 and J is TRBJ2-1; TRBD2 agrees at 9 bases. This receptor was taken from an adult with an advanced solid tumor such as melanoma, head and neck, liver or kidney cancer. The CDR3 sequence: CASSTRVAGDGNEQFF. As DNA, the CDR3 is TGCGCCAGCAGCACCCGCGTAGCGGGAGATGGCAATGAGCAGTTCTTC.